Below are 7 T cell receptor beta chains sequenced from a single sample in a study of blood T cell repertoires in COVID-19. Clones were sequenced by immunoSEQ multiplex PCR, and TCRdb holds only the in-frame ones, with some missing. The data contain more than 250,000 clones, about 85% of them singletons. Input material: PBMCs or T cells enriched from blood (not recorded which). All receptors derive from a woman aged 25 to 39 who had recovered from COVID-19.

This clone was counted a few times. This sequence joins TRBV9 and TRBJ1-2; 8 bases are a match to TRBD1. The V and J ends lost 0 bases and 4 bases, in that order; junction bases with no gene match: 8. CDR1 is SGDLS, CDR2 YYNGEE, per germline. The CDR3 runs to 16 residues. CDR3 DNA: TGTGCCAGCAGCGTAGCGGACAGGGCCCTCGTCTATGGCTACACCTTC. Its translation: CASSVADRALVYGYTF.

V gene TRBV27 combines with J gene TRBJ1-2; D may be TRBD1 (5 bases). Germline CDR1 and CDR2: MNHEY and SMNVEV (reference sequence). The CDR3 has 15 residues. V lost 4 bases, J lost 3 bases, and 15 bases lay in between. The CDR3 DNA is TGTGCCAGCAGTTCAACAGGCCTCCCCCACTATGGCTACACCTTC. It translates to CASSSTGLPHYGYTF.

The chain is built from TRBV15 and TRBJ2-1; 9 nucleotides match TRBD1. Germline CDR1 LNHNV, CDR2 YYDKDF (reference sequence). CDR3 size: 15 residues. With 5 bases clipped from V and 8 bases from J, the junction kept 10 bases outside the gene matches. CDR3 sequence: CATSPGTGIWDEQFF. CDR3 sequence (DNA): TGTGCCACCAGCCCCGGGACAGGGATCTGGGATGAGCAGTTCTTC.

This chain uses TRBV7-2 with TRBJ1-4; D may be TRBD1 (5 bases). CDR1 is SGHTA and CDR2 is FQGNSA in the germline V gene. The germline V and J ends were trimmed by 4 bases and 4 bases, with 10 bases remaining between them. The CDR3 length is 14 residues. CDR3 in DNA: TGTGCCAGCAGCTCCCGACAGATTAATGAAAAACTGTTTTTT. Translating gives CASSSRQINEKLFF.

This chain joins TRBV6-5 and TRBJ1-4; 8 bases agree with TRBD1. This CDR3 has 13 residues. Losses at the gene ends were 4 bases for V and 8 bases for J; bases not matched to a gene: 3. In germline, CDR1 is MNHEY, CDR2 SVGAGI. CDR3 amino acids: CASSSDRAEKLFF. The CDR3 nucleotides are TGTGCCAGCAGTTCGGACAGGGCGGAAAAACTGTTTTTT.

The chain employs TRBV5-1 and TRBJ2-2; 9 nucleotides match TRBD1. The CDR3 loop spans 14 amino acids. V dropped 4 bases and J dropped 3; count of bases not matched to a gene: 1. Germline V gene sequence: CDR1 SGHRS, CDR2 YFSETQ. For the CDR3, the DNA is TGCGCCAGCAGCAGGGACAGGGACACCGGGGAGCTGTTTTTT. This sequence encodes CASSRDRDTGELFF.

This chain joins TRBV7-3 and TRBJ2-6, with TRBD1 as a possible D gene (6 bases). CDR1 SGHTA and CDR2 FQGTGA come from the germline V gene. The CDR3 is made up of 15 amino acids. Trimming removed 6 bases from V and 1 base from J, with 10 bases in between. The CDR3 loop reads CASSPQGSGANVLTF. CDR3 coding DNA: TGTGCCAGCAGTCCACAGGGTTCTGGGGCCAACGTCCTGACTTTC.